Each of the 13 T cell receptor beta chains below was sequenced from the same sample in a study of regulatory T cells in long-lasting Graves disease (dated by TCRdb to the early 2020s). The library was generated by multiplex PCR. TCRdb names Illumina HiSeq 4000 as the instrument used. CDR3 regions were amplified by Arm-PCR with iRepertoire HTBI primers to construct TCR beta libraries. TCRdb itself trimmed the public reads at Q25 with fastp, ran MiXCR and retained productive beta chains. Rows with one shared CDR3 protein collapse into an entry with the most common genes and DNA. The sample yields about 450,000 distinct CDR3 sequences; around 22% were counted once. The top ten constitute approximately 28% of the sample. The time point label, read with the paper, signifies: persistent/refractory GD, antithyroid drugs over 5 years with positive TRAb. For both TCR sequencing and RNA sequencing, RNA was extracted from PBMCs in TRIzol.

This sample comprised peripheral blood mononuclear cells (PBMCs), obtained when the disease was refractory, from a patient treated with antithyroid drugs. The receptors shown here come from a female donor with Graves disease.

This clonotype occurred many times. V gene TRBV2 combines with J gene TRBJ1-5; D unclear. Germline V gene sequence: CDR1 SNHLY, CDR2 FYNNEI. V shed 4 bases and J shed 1 base, with 8 bases lying between them. The CDR3 loop spans 14 amino acids. The DNA for the CDR3 is TGTGCCAGCAGTGGTTATTCGAGCAATCAGCCCCAGCATTTT. It specifies CASSGYSSNQPQHF.

The chain's CDR3 is CSVGLSSNQPQHF. The DNA of the CDR3 is TGCAGCGTTGGTTTGAGTAGCAATCAGCCCCAGCATTTT. The chain uses TRBV29-1 and TRBJ1-5; no clear D. Germline CDR1 SQVTM, CDR2 ANQGSEA. This CDR3 has 13 amino acids. V was trimmed by 4 bases and J by 0 bases, leaving 7 bases between them.

This clonotype was seen a handful of times. The chain couples TRBV29-1 to TRBJ1-3, with D tentatively TRBD1 (5 bases). The CDR3 consists of 15 residues. V shed 4 bases and J shed 2 bases, with 15 bases lying between them. Germline CDR1 reads SQVTM; CDR2 reads ANQGSEA. The chain's CDR3 is CSVAWGSSAGNTIYF. Written as DNA, the CDR3 is TGCAGCGTTGCATGGGGCTCTTCGGCTGGAAACACCATATATTTT. Full variable domain (rest looked up from reference TRBV29-1 and TRBJ1-3): SAVISQKPSRDICQRGTSLTIQCQVDSQVTMMFWYRQQPGQSLTLIATANQGSEATYESGFVIDKFPISRPNLTFSTLTVSNMSPEDSSIYLCSVAWGSSAGNTIYFGEGSWLTVV.

A few counts support this clonotype. CDR3 bases: TGTGCCTGGAGTGGCGGGGGGAGCTCCTACAATGAGCAGTTCTTC. Translating gives CAWSGGGSSYNEQFF. The chain joins TRBV30 to TRBJ2-1; 8 bases match TRBD2. Germline V CDR1 and CDR2: GTSNPN, SVGIG (reference sequence). Trimming cost V 1 base and J 0 bases; bases outside gene matches: 2. The length of the CDR3 is 15 residues.

This clonotype came up a few times. The chain joins TRBV5-1 to TRBJ2-2, with a weak D call TRBD1 (6 bases). From germline, CDR1 is SGHRS and CDR2 YFSETQ. CDR3 length: 16 amino acids. V was clipped by 1 base and J by 2 bases, with 12 bases between them. Here the CDR3 DNA reads TGCGCCAGCAGCTTGACGGGCAGGGGAAACACCGGGGAGCTGTTTTTT. Translation: CASSLTGRGNTGELFF. The whole variable domain, remainder taken from reference TRBV5-1 and TRBJ2-2, is KAGVTQTPRYLIKTRGQQVTLSCSPISGHRSVSWYQQTPGQGLQFLFEYFSETQRNKGNFPGRFSGRQFSNSRSEMNVSTLELGDSALYLCASSLTGRGNTGELFFGEGSRLTVL.

This clonotype was counted between two and nine times. This chain links TRBV20-1 with TRBJ1-5; TRBD1 is a possible D gene (6 bases). The CDR3 runs 14 residues. The V gene lost 3 bases and the J gene lost 1 base, with 10 bases spanning the gap. The germline CDR1 and CDR2 sequences are DFQATT and SNEGSKA (reference sequence). CDR3 in amino acids: CSARAGQSNQPQHF. The CDR3 nucleotides read TGCAGTGCTAGGGCGGGACAAAGCAATCAGCCCCAGCATTTT.

The chain couples TRBV20-1 to TRBJ2-7; no clear D. CDR1 is DFQATT, CDR2 SNEGSKA, per germline (reference sequence). The CDR3 is made up of 12 amino acids. Trimming took off 2 bases at V and 2 bases at J, with 7 bases between the two ends. This CDR3 is CSARRSAYEQYF. CDR3 DNA: TGCAGTGCTAGACGGTCAGCCTACGAGCAGTACTTC.

In DNA form, the CDR3 reads TGTGCCAGCAGCTTACACCCGGTAGGGATACAAGAGACCCAGTACTTC. Protein product: CASSLHPVGIQETQYF. The chain links TRBV7-3 to TRBJ2-5; D gene unclear. The V and J ends lost 2 bases and 2 bases respectively, with 15 bases between them. The length of the CDR3 is 16 residues. The germline V gene encodes CDR1 SGHTA and CDR2 FQGTGA.

The chain joins TRBV7-3 to TRBJ2-7; 12 nucleotides agree with TRBD1. CDR1 and CDR2 from the germline V gene are SGHTA and FQGTGA. Trimming cost V 4 bases and J 6 bases; bases outside gene matches: 7. The CDR3 has 15 residues. CDR3 DNA sequence: TGTGCCAGCAGCTCTACCGGGACAGGGGGCGGCGAGCAGTACTTC. Protein sequence: CASSSTGTGGGEQYF. The whole variable domain, remainder taken from reference TRBV7-3 and TRBJ2-7, is GAGVSQTPSNKVTEKGKYVELRCDPISGHTALYWYRQSLGQGPEFLIYFQGTGAADDSGLPNDRFFAVRPEGSVSTLKIQRTERGDSAVYLCASSSTGTGGGEQYFGPGTRLTVT.

This chain uses TRBV5-1 with TRBJ2-7; D is possibly TRBD1 or TRBD2 (5 bases each). The germline gives CDR1 SGHRS, CDR2 YFSETQ. V shed 0 bases and J shed 0 bases, with 10 bases lying between them. This CDR3 has 15 amino acids. CDR3 residues: CASSLAQGASYEQYF. Written as DNA, the CDR3 is TGCGCCAGCAGCTTGGCCCAGGGAGCCTCCTACGAGCAGTACTTC.

This chain links TRBV19 with TRBJ1-3; D is perhaps TRBD1 (6 bases). Germline CDR1 LNHDA, CDR2 SQIVND (reference sequence). Trimming cost V 3 bases and J 8 bases, with 17 bases left between them. The CDR3 covers 15 residues. CDR3 in amino acids: CASSIGTSDRYTIYF. As DNA, the CDR3 is TGTGCCAGTAGTATCGGGACATCGGACCGGTACACCATATATTTT.

The J gene is TRBJ1-2, the V gene TRBV7-9, with 9 bases identical to TRBD1. J lost 7 bases, V lost 5 bases, and 17 bases had no gene match. The germline V gene has CDR1 SEHNR and CDR2 FQNEAQ (reference sequence). CDR3 length equals 17 residues. The CDR3 sequence: CASSLHPPGQGGIGYTF. The CDR3 nucleotides read TGTGCCAGCAGCCTACACCCCCCGGGACAGGGCGGGATTGGCTACACCTTC.

There are many counts of this clonotype. The chain uses TRBV7-9 and TRBJ2-7; D uncertain. The CDR3 consists of 13 residues. V was clipped by 1 base and J by 7 bases, with 11 bases between them. Germline CDR1 and CDR2: SEHNR and FQNEAQ (reference sequence). As DNA, the CDR3 is TGTGCCAGCAGCTTAGAACCACGTTTAGAGCAGTACTTC. This sequence encodes CASSLEPRLEQYF.